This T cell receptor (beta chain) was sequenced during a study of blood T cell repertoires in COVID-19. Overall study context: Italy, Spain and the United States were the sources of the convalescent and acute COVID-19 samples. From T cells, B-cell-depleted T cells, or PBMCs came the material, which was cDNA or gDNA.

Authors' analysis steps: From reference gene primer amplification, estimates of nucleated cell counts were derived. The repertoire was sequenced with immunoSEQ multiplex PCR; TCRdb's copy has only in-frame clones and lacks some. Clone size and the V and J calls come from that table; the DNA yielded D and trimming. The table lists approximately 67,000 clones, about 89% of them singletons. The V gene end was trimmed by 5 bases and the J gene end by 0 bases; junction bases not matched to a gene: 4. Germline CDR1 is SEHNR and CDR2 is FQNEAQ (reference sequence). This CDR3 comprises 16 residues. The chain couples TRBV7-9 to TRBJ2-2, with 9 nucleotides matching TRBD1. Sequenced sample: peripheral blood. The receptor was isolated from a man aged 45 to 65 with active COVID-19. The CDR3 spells CASSLRTGANTGELFF. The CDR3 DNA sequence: TGTGCCAGCAGCCTCAGGACAGGGGCGAACACCGGGGAGCTGTTTTTT.